This passage covers 21 T cell receptor beta chains from one sample sequenced in a study of T cells in Graves' hyperthyroidism and ophthalmopathy. Amplified TCR beta CDR3 regions derived from RNA transcripts. Initially, a first-round RT-PCR of the TCR CDR3 employed the HTBI primer set. A single record per CDR3 protein comes from TCRdb applying MiXCR to the multiplex PCR reads. The repertoire includes 300,000 to 450,000 distinct CDR3 sequences, more than 20% of them detected once, and about 73% sits in the top ten. Sequenced: blood. These receptors were obtained from a man aged 50 to 59 with Graves' hyperthyroidism.

This clonotype was seen only a few times. This sequence joins TRBV29-1 and TRBJ1-1; D is unclear. Between the trimmed V and J ends, which lost 8 bases and 1 base, there was a span of 2 bases. Germline loops: CDR1 SQVTM, CDR2 ANQGSEA. This CDR3 contains 9 residues. The CDR3 reads CSTNTEAFF. CDR3 DNA sequence: TGCAGCACGAACACTGAAGCTTTCTTT.

This clonotype appeared a few times. The rearrangement joins TRBV6-2 or TRBV6-3 to TRBJ1-3; no firm D call. There are 15 residues in the CDR3. Germline CDR1 and CDR2: MNHEY and SVGEGT. The V end lost 4 bases, the J end lost 3 bases, and 13 bases lay between the germline ends. The CDR3 loop reads CASSWDIGFGNTIYF. As DNA, the CDR3 is TGTGCCAGCAGTTGGGATATCGGTTTTGGAAACACCATATATTTT.

This sequence joins TRBV18 and TRBJ1-4, with 7 bases aligning to TRBD1. The CDR3 is 14 residues long. The germline gives CDR1 KGHSH, CDR2 LQKENI. The J segment lost 7 bases and the V segment lost 4 bases, leaving 6 bases of the junction unmatched. CDR3 nucleotides: TGTGCCAGCTCACACCGACAGGGCCTTGAAAAACTGTTTTTT. This encodes CASSHRQGLEKLFF.

This clonotype was picked up a small number of times. V is TRBV12-3 or TRBV12-4 and J is TRBJ2-3; D ambiguous. V lost 3 bases to trimming and J lost 1 base, with 8 bases between them. The CDR3 sequence is 14 residues long. DNA for the CDR3: TGTGCCAGCAGTTTGAGTTTCGGCACAGATACGCAGTATTTT. Translating gives CASSLSFGTDTQYF.

This clonotype was detected a few times. The chain recombines TRBV20-1 with TRBJ1-3; D unresolved. CDR1 is DFQATT and CDR2 is SNEGSKA in the germline V gene (reference sequence). This CDR3 comprises 14 residues. Deletions cut 2 bases from V and 0 bases from J, with 8 bases between. The CDR3 nucleotides are TGCAGTGCTAGACAGAGAAGCTCTGGAAACACCATATATTTT. Translated: CSARQRSSGNTIYF.

The chain carries TRBV7-7 and TRBJ2-2, with D perhaps TRBD2 (6 bases). The CDR3 has 17 residues. Germline lookup yields CDR1 SSHAT and CDR2 FNYEAQ (reference sequence). Trimming removed 0 bases at V and 4 bases at J, with 15 bases between. CDR3 sequence: CASSLALAVGGTGELFF. CDR3 bases: TGTGCCAGCAGCTTAGCCTTAGCGGTCGGGGGCACCGGGGAGCTGTTTTTT.

This chain uses TRBV6-1 with TRBJ2-3; 8 bases match TRBD2. This CDR3 is 12 amino acids long. Germline V gives CDR1 MNHNS, CDR2 SASEGT. V lost 5 bases, J lost 13 bases, and 8 bases stayed unmatched. In nucleotides, the CDR3 is TGTGCCAGCAGTCTAAGCGGGACTAGGGAGTATTTT. It is translated as CASSLSGTREYF.

The V gene is TRBV30, the J gene TRBJ1-2; TRBD1 agrees at 10 bases. Per the germline V gene, CDR1 is GTSNPN and CDR2 is SVGIG (reference sequence). The CDR3 has 12 amino acids. V dropped 5 bases and J dropped 4; count of bases not matched to a gene: 1. This CDR3 is CAWGDRGYGYTF. As DNA, the CDR3 is TGTGCCTGGGGGGACAGGGGCTATGGCTACACCTTC.

This clonotype was counted at least ten times. The gene calls are TRBV11-1 and TRBJ2-1; 9 bases fit TRBD2. The V and J ends lost 4 bases and 5 bases, in that order; junction bases with no gene match: 12. This CDR3 has 17 residues. Per germline, CDR1 SGHAT and CDR2 FQDESV (reference sequence). CDR3 sequence: CASSSQAPGLANNEQFF. CDR3 DNA sequence: TGTGCCAGCAGCTCCCAAGCTCCGGGACTAGCTAACAATGAGCAGTTCTTC.

This clonotype was recorded at least ten times. The rearrangement links TRBV2 to TRBJ2-7; no firm D call. The germline gives CDR1 SNHLY, CDR2 FYNNEI. V was trimmed by 7 bases and J by 0 bases, leaving 13 bases between them. This CDR3 region has 14 residues. DNA for the CDR3: TGTGCCAGCACCTCCGGACGGACCTCCTACGAGCAGTACTTC. Encoded protein: CASTSGRTSYEQYF.

The genes are TRBV3-1 and TRBJ2-3; possibly TRBD1 for D (6 bases). This CDR3 is built from 14 residues. Germline values: CDR1 LGHDT, CDR2 YNNKEL (reference sequence). V was trimmed by 6 bases and J by 1 base, leaving 11 bases between them. The CDR3 DNA is TGTGCCAGCAGTCGGGACACCGGCACAGATACGCAGTATTTT. Protein sequence: CASSRDTGTDTQYF.

The V call is TRBV9, the J call TRBJ1-3; no reliable D call. CDR1 and CDR2 (germline): SGDLS, YYNGEE. The CDR3 length is 12 residues. Between the trimmed V and J ends, which lost 7 bases and 0 bases, there was a span of 5 bases. This CDR3 is CASRNSGNTIYF. The CDR3 coding sequence is TGTGCCAGCCGGAACTCTGGAAACACCATATATTTT.

The chain recombines TRBV29-1 with TRBJ1-1, with 11 bases that match TRBD1. Looked up from germline, CDR1 is SQVTM and CDR2 is ANQGSEA. The CDR3 contains 11 residues. After removal of 6 bases from V and 9 bases from J, the junction contained 3 bases not matched to a gene. The CDR3 is CSVRDRGKAFF. For the CDR3, the DNA is TGCAGCGTCCGGGACAGGGGGAAAGCTTTCTTT.

The rearrangement links TRBV5-1 to TRBJ2-5; TRBD1 agrees at 7 bases. J was trimmed by 2 bases and V by 4 bases; bases with no gene match: 8. Germline V gene sequence: CDR1 SGHRS, CDR2 YFSETQ. This CDR3 comprises 15 residues. The DNA for the CDR3 is TGCGCCAGCAGCCCCCAGACAGGGTTGCAAGAGACCCAGTACTTC. Translating it yields CASSPQTGLQETQYF.

The V and J genes are TRBV11-3 and TRBJ2-1, with 9 bases that match TRBD2. Per germline, CDR1 SGHNT and CDR2 YENEEA. This CDR3 comprises 15 residues. The J segment lost 0 bases and the V segment lost 5 bases, leaving 2 bases of the junction unmatched. The DNA of the CDR3 is TGTGCCAGCAGCGATAGCGGGAGCTCCTACAATGAGCAGTTCTTC. Its translation: CASSDSGSSYNEQFF. The variable domain in full, completed from reference TRBV11-3 and TRBJ2-1, reads EAGVVQSPRYKIIEKKQPVAFWCNPISGHNTLYWYLQNLGQGPELLIRYENEEAVDDSQLPKDRFSAERLKGVDSTLKIQPAELGDSAVYLCASSDSGSSYNEQFFGPGTRLTVL.

This clonotype was recorded many times. This chain joins TRBV30 and TRBJ2-5; D not resolved. Trimming pared 2 bases from V and 0 bases from J, leaving 4 bases between. Germline assignment: CDR1 GTSNPN and CDR2 SVGIG (reference sequence). CDR3 length: 12 amino acids. CDR3: CAWSLDQETQYF. CDR3 nucleotide sequence: TGTGCCTGGAGTCTCGACCAAGAGACCCAGTACTTC.

This chain links TRBV3-1 with TRBJ1-1, with D perhaps matching TRBD1 (5 bases). CDR3 size: 12 residues. Germline CDR1 LGHDT, CDR2 YNNKEL (reference sequence). The germline V and J ends were trimmed by 5 bases and 8 bases, with 12 bases remaining between them. This CDR3 is CASSAPRGEAFF. The CDR3 nucleotides are TGTGCCAGCAGCGCCCCGAGGGGCGAAGCTTTCTTT.

This clonotype was observed a handful of times. V is TRBV5-4 and J is TRBJ2-1, with TRBD1 identical over 7 bases. The V and J ends lost 1 base and 6 bases, in that order; junction bases with no gene match: 13. Germline CDR1 is SGHNT and CDR2 is YYREEE (reference sequence). The CDR3 totals 17 residues. The CDR3 coding sequence is TGTGCCAGCAGCTTGTTACAGGGGAGCCTTCGAGCCAATGAGCAGTTCTTC. Its protein product is CASSLLQGSLRANEQFF.

This clonotype was counted ten times or more. V usage is TRBV6-2 or TRBV6-3 and J usage is TRBJ2-7; 11 nucleotides agree with TRBD2. CDR1 and CDR2 (germline): MNHEY, SVGEGT. CDR3 length: 12 amino acids. The CDR3 nucleotides read TGTGCGAGCGGGACTAGCGGCTACGAGCAGTACTTC. Its protein product is CASGTSGYEQYF.

This clonotype was seen a few times. This chain links TRBV2 with TRBJ2-7; D might be TRBD2 (5 bases). The ends were cut back, 6 bases at V and 2 bases at J, with 11 bases in the middle. Germline V gene data show CDR1 as SNHLY and CDR2 as FYNNEI. The CDR3 is 13 residues long. In DNA, the CDR3 is TGTGCCAGCAGAATATCCGGGGCCTACGAGCAGTACTTC. Its protein product is CASRISGAYEQYF.

In its sample, this clonotype was seen many times. The rearrangement uses TRBV7-8 and TRBJ2-4; TRBD2 might be the D (7 bases). V lost 2 bases to trimming and J lost 5 bases, with 13 bases between them. Germline lookup yields CDR1 SGHVS and CDR2 FQNEAQ. CDR3 length: 15 amino acids. This CDR3 reads CASSLTRGAQNIQYF. In DNA form, the CDR3 reads TGTGCCAGCAGCTTAACCCGGGGGGCCCAAAACATTCAGTACTTC.